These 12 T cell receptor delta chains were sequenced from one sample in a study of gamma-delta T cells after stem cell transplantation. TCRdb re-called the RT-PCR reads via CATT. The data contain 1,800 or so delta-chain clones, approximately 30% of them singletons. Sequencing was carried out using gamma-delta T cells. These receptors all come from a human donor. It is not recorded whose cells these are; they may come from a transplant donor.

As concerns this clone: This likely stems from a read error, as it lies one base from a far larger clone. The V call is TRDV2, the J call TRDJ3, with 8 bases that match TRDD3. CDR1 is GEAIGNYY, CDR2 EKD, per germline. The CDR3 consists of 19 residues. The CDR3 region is CACGTAGGTSSWDTRQMFF. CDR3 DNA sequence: TGTGCCTGTGGCACCGCTGGGGGAACGAGCTCCTGGGACACCCGACAGATGTTTTTC.

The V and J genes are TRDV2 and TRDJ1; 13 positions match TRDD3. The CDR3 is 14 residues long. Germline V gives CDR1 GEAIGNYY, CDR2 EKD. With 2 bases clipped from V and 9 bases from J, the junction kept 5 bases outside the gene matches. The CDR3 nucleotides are TGTGCCTGTGACAAACTACTGGGGGATACGGAACTCATCTTT. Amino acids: CACDKLLGDTELIF.

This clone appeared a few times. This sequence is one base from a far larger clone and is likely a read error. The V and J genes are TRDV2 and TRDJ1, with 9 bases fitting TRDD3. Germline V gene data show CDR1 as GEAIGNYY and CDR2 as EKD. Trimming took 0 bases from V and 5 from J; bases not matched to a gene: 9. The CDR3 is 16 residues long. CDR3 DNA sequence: TGTGCCTGTGACACCCTGGGGGATTCCCACGCAGATAAACTCATCTTT. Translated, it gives CACDTLGDSHADKLIF.

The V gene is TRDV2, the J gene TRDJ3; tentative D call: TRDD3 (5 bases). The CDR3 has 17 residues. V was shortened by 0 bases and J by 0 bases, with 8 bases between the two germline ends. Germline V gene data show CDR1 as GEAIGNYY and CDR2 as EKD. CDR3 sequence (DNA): TGTGCCTGTGACACCGCCCTGGGCTCCTGGGACACCCGACAGATGTTTTTC. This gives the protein CACDTALGSWDTRQMFF.

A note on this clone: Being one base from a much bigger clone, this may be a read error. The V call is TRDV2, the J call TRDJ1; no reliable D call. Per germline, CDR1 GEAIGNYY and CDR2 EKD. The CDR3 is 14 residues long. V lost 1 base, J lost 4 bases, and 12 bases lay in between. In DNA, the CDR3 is TGTGCCTGTGACACGGCGAGATCCCGCGATAAACTCATCTTT. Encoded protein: CACDTARSRDKLIF.

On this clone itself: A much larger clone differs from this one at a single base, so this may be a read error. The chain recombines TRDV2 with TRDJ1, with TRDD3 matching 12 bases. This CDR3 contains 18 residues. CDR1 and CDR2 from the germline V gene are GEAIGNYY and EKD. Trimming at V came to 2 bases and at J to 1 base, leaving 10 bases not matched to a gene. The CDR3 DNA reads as TGTGCCTGTGACATCACCCCCTCCTGGGGGATACGCACCGATAAACTCATCTTT. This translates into CACDITPSWGIRTDKLIF.

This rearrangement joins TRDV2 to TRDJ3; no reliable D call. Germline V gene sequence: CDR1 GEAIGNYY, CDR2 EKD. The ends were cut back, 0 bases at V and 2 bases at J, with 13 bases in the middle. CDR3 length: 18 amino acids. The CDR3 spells CACDTVRVGAWDTRQMFF. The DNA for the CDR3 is TGTGCCTGTGACACCGTGAGGGTCGGGGCCTGGGACACCCGACAGATGTTTTTC.

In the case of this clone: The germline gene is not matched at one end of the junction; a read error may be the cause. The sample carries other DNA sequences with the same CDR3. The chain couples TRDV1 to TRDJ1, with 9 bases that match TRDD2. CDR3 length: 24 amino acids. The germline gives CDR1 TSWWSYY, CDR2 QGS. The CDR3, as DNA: TGTGCCCTTGGGGAACTCCCCTTCCTACACCAATTACTGGGGACCCTAATGCAGGGCAATAAACTCATCTTT. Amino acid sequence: CALGELPFLHQLLGTLMQGNKLIF.

The chain's CDR3 is CACDTASGDKRLQFDKLIF. The CDR3, as DNA: TGTGCCTGTGACACCGCGAGTGGGGATAAAAGGCTGCAATTCGATAAACTCATCTTT. V usage is TRDV2 and J usage is TRDJ1; 7 bases align to TRDD3. The CDR3 extends over 19 amino acids. Trimming removed 0 bases from V and 4 bases from J; junction bases left unmatched: 19. Germline V gives CDR1 GEAIGNYY, CDR2 EKD.

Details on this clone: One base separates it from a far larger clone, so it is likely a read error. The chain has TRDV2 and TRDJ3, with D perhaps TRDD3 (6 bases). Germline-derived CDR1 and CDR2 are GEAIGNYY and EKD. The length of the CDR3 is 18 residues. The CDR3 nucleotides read TGTGCCCGTGACACCGCGGGGATTAGCTCCTGGGACACCCGACAGATGTTTTTC. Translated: CARDTAGISSWDTRQMFF.

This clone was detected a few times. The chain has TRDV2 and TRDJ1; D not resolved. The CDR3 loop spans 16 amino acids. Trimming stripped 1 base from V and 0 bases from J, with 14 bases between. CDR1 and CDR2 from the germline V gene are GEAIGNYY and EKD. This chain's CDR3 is CACDTLLRDNTDKLIF. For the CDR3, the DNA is TGTGCCTGTGACACTTTACTGAGGGACAACACCGATAAACTCATCTTT.

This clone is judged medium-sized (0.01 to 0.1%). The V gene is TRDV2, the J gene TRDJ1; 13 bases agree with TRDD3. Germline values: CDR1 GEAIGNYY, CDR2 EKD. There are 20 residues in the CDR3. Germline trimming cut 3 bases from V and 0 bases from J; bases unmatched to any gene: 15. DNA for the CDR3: TGTGCCTGTGACCCGCTACTGGGGGATACGCCGATTTCACACACCGATAAACTCATCTTT. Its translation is CACDPLLGDTPISHTDKLIF.